The clone carrying this T cell receptor beta chain appeared once. The CDR3 extends over 15 amino acids. With V trimmed by 8 bases and J by 5 bases, 10 bases remained unmatched. CDR1 LNHNV and CDR2 YYDKDF come from the germline V gene (reference sequence). These data come from a study of shared clonotypes between healthy human individuals. Generated by immunoSEQ multiplex PCR, the TCRdb table keeps only in-frame clones and is missing some. The repertoire holds some 630,000 clones, with roughly 78% as singletons. The V call is TRBV15, the J call TRBJ2-1; the match to TRBD2 covers 9 bases. The sample comprised memory CD4+ T cells sorted from blood. Documented subset: CD45RA-negative fraction. The sequence derives from a woman under 40 in good health. The CDR3 reads CATPLNVAGDNEQFF. The CDR3 DNA is TGTGCCACCCCCCTTAATGTAGCGGGAGACAATGAGCAGTTCTTC.